Listed here are 20 T cell receptor beta chains from one sample, sequenced in a study of human T cells and chemical hapten exposure. Regarding time point: patch test 1, 2 weeks after DPC sensitization. Specified treatment: therapeutic diphenylcyclopropenone sensitization with weekly scalp DPC. Each CDR3 protein is one row after TCRdb ran MiXCR on the RACE reads. The sample contains under 200,000 distinct CDR3 sequences, approximately 14% of which appear only once. The sequencing used whole blood, collected in connection with sensitization to the hapten diphenylcyclopropenone (DPC). All receptors come from a woman aged 30 to 39 with alopecia areata. Some clones in this sample may be carry-over from other donors' samples.

The sample holds a few counts of this clonotype. The chain recombines TRBV20-1 with TRBJ1-4; possibly TRBD1 for D (5 bases). The CDR3 length is 14 residues. Looked up from germline, CDR1 is DFQATT and CDR2 is SNEGSKA (reference sequence). Trimming removed 3 bases at V and 8 bases at J, with 16 bases between. Written as DNA, the CDR3 is TGCAGTGCTAGGCAGGGCTCAAGGGGAGAAAAACTGTTTTTT. It is translated as CSARQGSRGEKLFF.

This clonotype was seen ten or more times. V and J are TRBV20-1 and TRBJ1-1, with D maybe TRBD1 (6 bases). The CDR3 length is 14 residues. V gave up 3 bases and J gave up 1 base, with 12 bases separating them. Per the germline V gene, CDR1 is DFQATT and CDR2 is SNEGSKA (reference sequence). In DNA form, the CDR3 reads TGCAGTGCTAGTGTTCCGACAGGGAACACTGAAGCTTTCTTT. Protein: CSASVPTGNTEAFF.

This rearrangement joins TRBV12-3 or TRBV12-4 to TRBJ1-5, with D maybe TRBD1 (6 bases). This CDR3 is built from 14 residues. V dropped 5 bases and J dropped 3 bases, with 11 bases sitting between them. CDR3 nucleotide sequence: TGTGCCAGCAGTCTAACAGGGAACAATCAGCCCCAGCATTTT. It is translated as CASSLTGNNQPQHF.

The genes are TRBV25-1 and TRBJ1-4; 8 nucleotides line up with TRBD1. The CDR3 spans 14 residues. Trimming removed 7 bases from V and 4 bases from J; junction bases left unmatched: 5. The germline gives CDR1 MGHDK, CDR2 SYGVNS. The CDR3 DNA sequence: TGTGCCAGCAATACAGGGGGAGGTAATGAAAAACTGTTTTTT. Translation: CASNTGGGNEKLFF.

The chain is built from TRBV7-8 and TRBJ2-5; 8 positions match TRBD2. CDR3 length: 18 amino acids. J gave up 4 bases and V 5 bases, and 18 bases lay outside the gene matches. The germline V gene encodes CDR1 SGHVS and CDR2 FQNEAQ. Here the CDR3 reads CASSPGPTTGGPGETQYF. The CDR3 DNA follows: TGTGCCAGCAGCCCGGGACCGACGACGGGAGGGCCCGGAGAGACCCAGTACTTC.

The CDR3 DNA sequence: TGCAGTGCTAGACCAGTTAGCAATCAGCCCCAGCATTTT. Protein product: CSARPVSNQPQHF. J is TRBJ1-5 and V is TRBV20-1, with unresolved D. The CDR3 extends over 13 amino acids. Per germline, CDR1 DFQATT and CDR2 SNEGSKA (reference sequence). Trimming cost V 2 bases and J 0 bases, with 5 bases left between them.

This clonotype was recorded at least ten times. V gene TRBV7-6 combines with J gene TRBJ2-5; D possibly corresponds to TRBD2 (5 bases). CDR1 and CDR2 (germline): SGHVS, FNYEAQ. Trimming took off 5 bases at V and 9 bases at J, with 19 bases between the two ends. The CDR3 totals 14 residues. The CDR3 nucleotides read TGTGCCAGCAGCAATATGGACGGACTTGGGGCCCAGTACTTC. The encoded protein is CASSNMDGLGAQYF.

The chain is built from TRBV9 and TRBJ1-1, with a weak D call TRBD1 (5 bases). Germline V gene sequence: CDR1 SGDLS, CDR2 YYNGEE. Trimming cost V 0 bases and J 4 bases, with 22 bases left between them. The length of the CDR3 is 18 residues. The CDR3 loop reads CASSVVFQGPTRGTEAFF. The CDR3 DNA is TGTGCCAGCAGCGTAGTGTTTCAGGGCCCCACCCGAGGCACTGAAGCTTTCTTT.

This sequence joins TRBV7-9 and TRBJ1-1; a possible D gene is TRBD1 (5 bases). Germline values: CDR1 SEHNR, CDR2 FQNEAQ (reference sequence). The CDR3 is 15 residues long. Trimming removed 2 bases from V and 0 bases from J, with 10 bases in between. The CDR3 DNA is TGTGCCAGCAGCTTACAGGGAGTCATGAACACTGAAGCTTTCTTT. It yields the protein CASSLQGVMNTEAFF.

The chain employs TRBV20-1 and TRBJ2-4; D unresolved. CDR3 size: 15 residues. In germline, CDR1 is DFQATT, CDR2 SNEGSKA (reference sequence). V lost 0 bases to trimming and J lost 1 base, with 10 bases between them. CDR3 sequence reads: CSARDRPEAKNIQYF. CDR3 in DNA: TGCAGTGCTAGAGATAGGCCAGAGGCCAAAAACATTCAGTACTTC.

This clonotype was seen only a few times. This chain connects TRBV15 to TRBJ2-6, with a weak D call TRBD1 (5 bases). The germline CDR1 and CDR2 sequences are LNHNV and YYDKDF (reference sequence). V was trimmed by 8 bases and J by 2 bases, leaving 19 bases between them. The CDR3 consists of 17 residues. In DNA, the CDR3 is TGTGCCACCCGACCAGGGCAGGAAGGGCCTGGGGCCAACGTCCTGACTTTC. Its translation: CATRPGQEGPGANVLTF.

The CDR3 DNA sequence: TGTGCCGGCCGGGACAGGGGGGACGATACGCAGTATTTT. The encoded protein is CAGRDRGDDTQYF. The chain is built from TRBV28 and TRBJ2-3; 11 bases match TRBD1. The ends lost 11 bases at V and 6 bases at J; junction bases unmatched: 7. CDR3 size: 13 residues. CDR1 and CDR2 from the germline V gene are MDHEN and SYDVKM.

In DNA, the CDR3 is TGTGCCAGCAGTGAAGCCCGGGGGAGGACCTACGAGCAGTACTTC. Its translation: CASSEARGRTYEQYF. V and J are TRBV6-1 and TRBJ2-7; perhaps TRBD2 as D (6 bases). CDR3 length: 15 amino acids. Germline CDR1 MNHNS, CDR2 SASEGT. The V and J ends lost 0 bases and 2 bases respectively, with 11 bases between them.

This clonotype was counted many times. The chain uses TRBV20-1 and TRBJ1-5; 8 bases align to TRBD1. The CDR3 consists of 15 residues. Germline-derived CDR1 and CDR2 are DFQATT and SNEGSKA (reference sequence). The V gene end was trimmed by 5 bases and the J gene end by 5 bases; junction bases not matched to a gene: 11. CDR3 sequence reads: CSAADRGGFYQPQHF. The CDR3, as DNA: TGCAGTGCTGCCGACAGGGGCGGGTTTTATCAGCCCCAGCATTTT.

This clonotype was counted only a few times. The chain couples TRBV7-9 to TRBJ1-5; D perhaps matches TRBD1 (6 bases). The ends were cut back, 1 base at V and 0 bases at J, with 16 bases in the middle. There are 18 residues in the CDR3. From germline, CDR1 is SEHNR and CDR2 FQNEAQ (reference sequence). The CDR3 sequence is CASSLVGSRGYSNQPQHF. The DNA for the CDR3 is TGTGCCAGCAGCTTAGTTGGGAGCAGGGGTTATAGCAATCAGCCCCAGCATTTT.

This clonotype has ten or more counts. The chain joins TRBV6-6 to TRBJ2-5, with D perhaps TRBD2 (6 bases). Germline V gives CDR1 MNHNY, CDR2 SVGAGI (reference sequence). CDR3 length: 15 amino acids. V was cut by 8 bases and J by 1 base, with 17 bases left in between. The CDR3 nucleotides read TGTGCCAGCGGAAATCCGGGGGACCTCCAAGAGACCCAGTACTTC. Its protein is CASGNPGDLQETQYF.

This clonotype has only a few counts. V usage is TRBV14 and J usage is TRBJ2-7, with D hard to call. V was shortened by 3 bases and J by 4 bases, with 7 bases between the two germline ends. The CDR3 loop spans 12 amino acids. Germline-derived CDR1 and CDR2 are SGHDN and FVKESK. The DNA of the CDR3 is TGTGCCAGCAGCCATGTCGAATACGAGCAGTACTTC. This codes for CASSHVEYEQYF. The whole variable domain, filled in from reference TRBV14 and TRBJ2-7, reads EAGVTQFPSHSVIEKGQTVTLRCDPISGHDNLYWYRRVMGKEIKFLLHFVKESKQDESGMPNNRFLAERTGGTYSTLKVQPAELEDSGVYFCASSHVEYEQYFGPGTRLTVT.

This clonotype was counted a few times. This chain uses TRBV7-8 with TRBJ2-7; D is uncertain. Trimming shortened V by 2 bases and J by 3 bases, and 11 bases separated the two germline ends. Germline V gene data show CDR1 as SGHVS and CDR2 as FQNEAQ. The CDR3 covers 14 residues. CDR3 in DNA: TGTGCCAGCAGCTTAAATGGACCGCTCTACGAGCAGTACTTC. Its translation is CASSLNGPLYEQYF.

The sample holds a few counts of this clonotype. The chain uses TRBV29-1 and TRBJ2-7; TRBD2 agrees at 11 bases. CDR3 size: 13 residues. Per the germline V gene, CDR1 is SQVTM and CDR2 is ANQGSEA. V shed 4 bases and J 3 bases; nucleotides not matched to a gene: 2. The DNA for the CDR3 is TGCAGCGTTGGCCTAGCGGGGGGCTACGAGCAGTACTTC. This sequence encodes CSVGLAGGYEQYF.

This clonotype was detected once. CDR3 bases: TGTGCCAGCAGTTCACAACCGGGACTAGCGTTCTATACGCAGTATTTT. Translation gives CASSSQPGLAFYTQYF. This chain uses TRBV28 with TRBJ2-3; 10 bases fit TRBD2. V lost 4 bases to trimming and J lost 7 bases; unmatched junction nucleotides: 11. The CDR3 totals 16 residues. Per germline, CDR1 MDHEN and CDR2 SYDVKM.